The 26 T cell receptor beta chains given below trace back to one sample, sequenced in a study of T-cell memory formation after mild COVID-19. TCRdb re-derived calls from the 5' RACE reads in MiXCR, one entry per CDR3 protein. There are tens of thousands of distinct CDR3 sequences in the sample; 6% to 6.5% occur only once, and under 0.9% lies in the top ten. The material sequenced was PBMCs or a T cell subset sorted from them (not recorded which). These receptors originate from an adult who had mild COVID-19 (a few samples of this study predate the infection). Cell type and time point are not known.

This clonotype was picked up many times. The chain couples TRBV7-8 to TRBJ1-1; possibly TRBD1 for D (6 bases). Germline V gene data show CDR1 as SGHVS and CDR2 as FQNEAQ. This CDR3 has 16 residues. The V gene lost 2 bases and the J gene lost 1 base, with 14 bases spanning the gap. In DNA, the CDR3 is TGTGCCAGCAGCTTAAGACGGGGGCTCGGGAACACTGAAGCTTTCTTT. Translation gives CASSLRRGLGNTEAFF.

The V and J genes are TRBV5-1 and TRBJ1-3; a possible D gene is TRBD1 (5 bases). Germline-derived CDR1 and CDR2 are SGHRS and YFSETQ. Trimming stripped 7 bases from V and 4 bases from J, with 30 bases between. This CDR3 is 19 amino acids long. CDR3 amino acids: CASPASMDKRRNGGNTIYF. CDR3 DNA sequence: TGCGCCAGCCCAGCTTCTATGGACAAAAGGCGGAACGGGGGAAACACCATATATTTT.

The rearrangement joins TRBV11-2 to TRBJ2-3; D is ambiguous. Germline lookup yields CDR1 SGHAT and CDR2 FQNNGV. The ends were cut back, 4 bases at V and 4 bases at J, with 6 bases in the middle. The CDR3 has 12 amino acids. CDR3 residues: CASSSLADTQYF. The CDR3 nucleotides read TGTGCCAGCAGCTCTCTAGCAGATACGCAGTATTTT. Full variable domain (rest looked up from reference TRBV11-2 and TRBJ2-3): EAGVAQSPRYKIIEKRQSVAFWCNPISGHATLYWYQQILGQGPKLLIQFQNNGVVDDSQLPKDRFSAERLKGVDSTLKIQPAKLEDSAVYLCASSSLADTQYFGPGTRLTVL.

V and J are TRBV29-1 and TRBJ1-1, with D perhaps matching TRBD1 (6 bases). Germline lookup yields CDR1 SQVTM and CDR2 ANQGSEA. The CDR3 sequence is 11 residues long. In DNA form, the CDR3 reads TGCTCTTTCGGGACAAATAATGAAGCTTTCTTT. Protein product: CSFGTNNEAFF.

This clonotype showed up many times. The chain links TRBV6-2 or TRBV6-3 to TRBJ1-5, with 7 bases matching TRBD1. V shed 5 bases, J shed 2 bases, and the junction held 6 bases outside the gene matches. The CDR3 runs to 15 residues. Germline V lookup: CDR1 MNHEY, CDR2 SVGEGT. CDR3 sequence: CASSSRGKGNQPQHF. The CDR3 DNA sequence: TGTGCCAGCAGTAGCAGGGGGAAGGGCAATCAGCCCCAGCATTTT.

The rearrangement uses TRBV7-2 and TRBJ2-6; D is unclear. The ends were cut back, 5 bases at V and 0 bases at J, with 11 bases in the middle. CDR3 length: 16 residues. Germline V gene data show CDR1 as SGHTA and CDR2 as FQGNSA. DNA for the CDR3: TGTGCCAGCAGCCGTGCGGCTGGCTCTGGGGCCAACGTCCTGACTTTC. Encoded protein: CASSRAAGSGANVLTF.

Ten or more counts support this clonotype. The chain links TRBV27 to TRBJ2-2; the match to TRBD2 covers 12 bases. CDR1 and CDR2 (germline): MNHEY, SMNVEV (reference sequence). The CDR3 extends over 17 amino acids. J was trimmed by 6 bases and V by 4 bases; bases with no gene match: 9. As DNA, the CDR3 is TGTGCCAGCAGTTCTCCCCTCACTAGCGGGAGGTCCGGGGAGCTGTTTTTT. It is translated as CASSSPLTSGRSGELFF.

The chain uses TRBV6-6 and TRBJ2-7, with 7 bases matching TRBD1. Trimming cost V 6 bases and J 4 bases; bases outside gene matches: 9. Germline CDR1 and CDR2: MNHNY and SVGAGI (reference sequence). CDR3 length: 14 residues. CDR3 loop: CASRGVRGSYEQYF. The CDR3, as DNA: TGTGCCAGCAGGGGGGTCAGGGGGAGTTACGAGCAGTACTTC.

V usage is TRBV6-6 and J usage is TRBJ1-4; the D gene is possibly TRBD1 (6 bases). In germline, CDR1 is MNHNY, CDR2 SVGAGI (reference sequence). The length of the CDR3 is 15 residues. Trimming pared 6 bases from V and 7 bases from J, leaving 18 bases between. The CDR3 bases are TGTGCCAGCAGCCAGAAAGGGGGAGGTGGTGAAAAACTGTTTTTT. It is translated as CASSQKGGGGEKLFF.

The table lists this clonotype with a few counts. The genes are TRBV2 and TRBJ2-1, with 7 bases fitting TRBD1. The CDR3 has 13 amino acids. Trimming removed 4 bases from V and 6 bases from J; junction bases left unmatched: 3. Germline-derived CDR1 and CDR2 are SNHLY and FYNNEI. The CDR3 region has the DNA TGTGCCAGCAGTGGACAGGGTTTCAATGAGCAGTTCTTC. This sequence encodes CASSGQGFNEQFF.

This clonotype was detected many times. The chain uses TRBV5-5 and TRBJ2-7, with 8 nucleotides matching TRBD2. The CDR3 loop spans 17 amino acids. Germline V gene lookup returns CDR1 SGHKS and CDR2 YYEKEE (reference sequence). V gave up 0 bases and J gave up 3 bases; unmatched junction bases: 11. The CDR3 is CASSLDHGGLDRYEQYF. In DNA form, the CDR3 reads TGTGCCAGCAGCTTGGACCACGGGGGACTAGACCGCTACGAGCAGTACTTC.

This clonotype showed up just a few times. This chain uses TRBV24-1 with TRBJ2-3, with 14 nucleotides matching TRBD2. V dropped 2 bases and J dropped 0; count of bases not matched to a gene: 6. The germline V gene has CDR1 KGHDR and CDR2 SFDVKD. The CDR3 is 19 amino acids. This chain's CDR3 is CATSDSGLAGGTSTDTQYF. The CDR3 region has the DNA TGTGCCACCAGTGATTCCGGACTAGCGGGAGGTACTAGCACAGATACGCAGTATTTT.

This clonotype was detected a few times. This chain joins TRBV11-2 and TRBJ2-7; TRBD1 aligns across 8 bases. The CDR3 sequence is 14 residues long. V was clipped by 1 base and J by 4 bases; unmatched bases: 3. Per germline, CDR1 SGHAT and CDR2 FQNNGV. CDR3 bases: TGTGCCAGCAGCTTAGTTGACAGGGGTTACGAGCAGTACTTC. Its protein product is CASSLVDRGYEQYF.

At least ten counts were recorded for this clonotype. The chain couples TRBV5-6 to TRBJ2-7; 7 positions match TRBD1. Germline V lookup: CDR1 SGHDT, CDR2 YYEEEE. This CDR3 is built from 14 residues. Germline trimming cut 2 bases from V and 4 bases from J; bases unmatched to any gene: 6. The CDR3, as DNA: TGTGCCAGCAGCTTTGTGGACAGGTCGTACGAGCAGTACTTC. Residues: CASSFVDRSYEQYF.

The chain joins TRBV4-2 to TRBJ2-5; the D is unclear. CDR1 and CDR2 from the germline V gene are LGHNA and YNFKEQ. The CDR3 covers 13 residues. With 2 bases removed from V and 5 bases from J, the gap between germline ends came to 9 bases. The CDR3 reads CASSQPPSETQYF. In DNA, the CDR3 is TGTGCCAGCAGCCAACCTCCCTCGGAGACCCAGTACTTC.

V and J are TRBV20-1 and TRBJ1-2, with D uncertain. Trimming shortened V by 3 bases and J by 4 bases, and 12 bases separated the two germline ends. Germline loops: CDR1 DFQATT, CDR2 SNEGSKA (reference sequence). The CDR3 is made up of 13 amino acids. In nucleotides, the CDR3 is TGCAGTGCTAGCAGGCAGTTAACCTATGGCTACACCTTC. Residues: CSASRQLTYGYTF.

CDR3 nucleotides: TGTGCCTGGAGTGGGACAGGCTACGAGCAGTACTTC. As protein: CAWSGTGYEQYF. The chain couples TRBV30 to TRBJ2-7; 7 bases map to TRBD1. The CDR3 is made up of 12 amino acids. The J segment lost 3 bases and the V segment lost 1 base, leaving 0 bases of the junction unmatched. The germline V gene has CDR1 GTSNPN and CDR2 SVGIG (reference sequence).

This clonotype occurred a few times. The rearrangement joins TRBV30 to TRBJ1-3; no reliable D call. The CDR3 length is 12 residues. The V end lost 0 bases, the J end lost 1 base, and 1 base lay between the germline ends. The germline V gene has CDR1 GTSNPN and CDR2 SVGIG (reference sequence). In nucleotides, the CDR3 is TGTGCCTGGAGTGTTTCTGGAAACACCATATATTTT. This codes for CAWSVSGNTIYF.

This clonotype was recorded at least ten times. The rearrangement joins TRBV7-2 to TRBJ2-1, with unresolved D. V was cut by 1 base and J by 2 bases, with 6 bases left in between. Germline V gene sequence: CDR1 SGHTA, CDR2 FQGNSA. This CDR3 region has 14 residues. The chain's CDR3 is CASSLGLAYNEQFF. In DNA, the CDR3 is TGTGCCAGCAGCTTAGGCCTAGCCTACAATGAGCAGTTCTTC.

The V and J genes are TRBV21-1 and TRBJ1-2; TRBD1 is the table's D call, not checked against the DNA. TRBV21-1 is an annotated pseudogene. There are 17 residues in the CDR3. The CDR3 here is CASSKACGQPLRGGYTF. CDR3 nucleotide sequence: TGTGCCAGCAGCAAAGCTTGCGGACAGCCGCTTAGGGGGGGCTACACCTTC.

The chain couples TRBV5-1 to TRBJ1-4, with 7 bases lining up with TRBD1. Germline V gene data show CDR1 as SGHRS and CDR2 as YFSETQ. V was clipped by 5 bases and J by 2 bases; unmatched bases: 6. The CDR3 contains 15 residues. The CDR3 coding sequence is TGCGCCAGCAGACGAGGGGACAGTACTAATGAAAAACTGTTTTTT. This sequence encodes CASRRGDSTNEKLFF.

This clonotype was recorded many times. The chain couples TRBV5-4 to TRBJ2-3, with D perhaps matching TRBD2 (6 bases). With 1 base removed from V and 2 bases from J, the gap between germline ends came to 14 bases. The CDR3 length is 16 residues. The germline CDR1 and CDR2 sequences are SGHNT and YYREEE (reference sequence). CDR3 sequence: CASSLSPGDLTDTQYF. The CDR3, as DNA: TGTGCCAGCAGCTTGAGCCCGGGGGACCTCACAGATACGCAGTATTTT.

This clonotype was detected only a few times. This rearrangement joins TRBV12-3 or TRBV12-4 to TRBJ2-6; D could derive from TRBD1 or TRBD2 (6 bases each). The CDR3 totals 17 residues. The germline V and J ends were trimmed by 9 bases and 0 bases, with 18 bases remaining between them. The DNA for the CDR3 is TGTGCCAGTGGGTCGACAGGACTATTCTCTGGGGCCAACGTCCTGACTTTC. This gives the protein CASGSTGLFSGANVLTF.

This clonotype was counted many times. This chain connects TRBV29-1 to TRBJ1-4; 7 positions match TRBD1. The V gene end was trimmed by 5 bases and the J gene end by 6 bases; junction bases not matched to a gene: 9. CDR1 and CDR2 (germline): SQVTM, ANQGSEA. The CDR3 consists of 14 residues. The CDR3 DNA reads as TGCAGCGTTCGCGGACGGACAGGCGATGAAAAACTGTTTTTT. Translation gives CSVRGRTGDEKLFF.

This clonotype has only a few counts. V is TRBV12-3 or TRBV12-4 and J is TRBJ1-1; D ambiguous. The CDR3 is made up of 15 amino acids. V lost 6 bases to trimming and J lost 5 bases, with 19 bases between them. The DNA for the CDR3 is TGTGCCAGCAGACCGGACCGTATAATGGGTACTGAAGCTTTCTTT. Its translation is CASRPDRIMGTEAFF.

This clonotype has a count of ten or more. CDR3 region: CASSPSGTDTQYF. The CDR3 DNA is TGTGCCAGCAGCCCATCGGGCACAGATACGCAGTATTTT. This chain joins TRBV7-9 and TRBJ2-3; D gene uncertain. The CDR3 spans 13 residues. Per the germline V gene, CDR1 is SEHNR and CDR2 is FQNEAQ (reference sequence). Trimming cost V 5 bases and J 1 base, with 7 bases left between them.